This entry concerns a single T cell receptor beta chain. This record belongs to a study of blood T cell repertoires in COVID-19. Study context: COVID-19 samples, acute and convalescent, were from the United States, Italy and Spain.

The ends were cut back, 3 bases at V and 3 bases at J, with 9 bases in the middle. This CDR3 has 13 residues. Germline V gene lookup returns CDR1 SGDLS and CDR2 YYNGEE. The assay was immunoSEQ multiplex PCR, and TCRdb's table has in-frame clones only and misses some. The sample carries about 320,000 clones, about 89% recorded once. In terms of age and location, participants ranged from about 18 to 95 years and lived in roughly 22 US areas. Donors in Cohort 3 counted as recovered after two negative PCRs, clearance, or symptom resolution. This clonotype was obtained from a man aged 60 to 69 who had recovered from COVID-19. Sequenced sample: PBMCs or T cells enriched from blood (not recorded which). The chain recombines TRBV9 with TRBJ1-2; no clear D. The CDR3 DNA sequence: TGTGCCAGCAGCGCAAACATGGACTATGGCTACACCTTC. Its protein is CASSANMDYGYTF.